This T cell receptor (beta chain) appears in the sequencing data of a study of molecular identifiers for immune sequencing clone quantification. Study-level information: For replicates, RNA isolated from around 20,000 or 99,000 naive CD8 cells was divided into five portions, of which four were sequenced. Study outcomes and limitations: More than 850,000 naive cells reportedly did not prevent detection of spiked Jurkat TCR RNA from one cell.

Bulk TCR libraries were made with methods that had been previously described and with listed TCR primers. In TCRdb, the PCR reads were re-called with MiXCR into one record per CDR3 protein. The top ten clones hold 4% to 5% of a sample with about 100,000 distinct CDR3 sequences, under 40% of them seen once. A note on this clonotype: Its cognate antigen is unknown.

Investigators produced naive CD8 libraries from around 20,000 to 1,000,000 sorted cells, drawing on 10%, 30% or 50% RNA. In germline, CDR1 is DFQATT, CDR2 SNEGSKA (reference sequence). The CDR3 contains 13 residues. Trimming removed 4 bases from V and 3 bases from J, with 11 bases in between. The TCR originated in a human donor in good health. Some libraries in this study had Jurkat cell RNA spiked in. Material for sequencing was naive CD8+ T cells from blood, with Jurkat cell RNA spiked in. This sample's subset: FACS-sorted CD8+CD4-CCR7+CD45RA+ naive T cells. The chain combines TRBV20-1 with TRBJ2-3, with a tentative D call TRBD2 (5 bases). The CDR3 reads CSAKGVGTDTQYF. The CDR3 DNA sequence: TGCAGTGCTAAGGGAGTTGGGACAGATACGCAGTATTTT.